This T cell receptor (beta chain) was identified in a study of T cell responses to AZD1222 COVID-19 vaccine. Germline CDR1 is SGDLS and CDR2 is YYNGEE. This CDR3 is 15 amino acids long. The V gene lost 3 bases and the J gene lost 10 bases, with 20 bases spanning the gap. Whole-study findings and limits: Repertoires were collected only later (after the peak T cell response had occurred). Compared with day 0, the breadth and depth of the Spike-specific TCR repertoire rose significantly after two doses of AZD1222. Just 5 to 7 people given AZD1222 tested seropositive at baseline.

The method was immunoSEQ multiplex PCR; TCRdb's version includes in-frame clones alone and lacks a portion of them. The sample lists 90,000 to 150,000 clones; 80% to 90% were seen once. Concerning this clone itself: The antigen remains unidentified.

This sequence was found in an adult in good health. J is TRBJ1-3 and V is TRBV9, with D tentatively TRBD1 (5 bases). The input for sequencing was peripheral blood, taken on day 0 of AZD1222 vaccination. CDR3 bases: TGTGCCAGCAGCGGACCTCTCCGGACATTTCGGACCATATATTTT. Its protein is CASSGPLRTFRTIYF.